The rows below give T cell receptor beta chains drawn from one sample of a study of shared clonotypes between healthy human individuals. Method: immunoSEQ multiplex PCR; TCRdb's copy keeps in-frame clones and lacks some. The sample lists some 2,400,000 clones; almost 96% were seen once. Input material: naive CD4+ T cells sorted from blood. The receptor source for this set is a man aged 18-30 years in good health. The CDR3 runs from the conserved cysteine through the conserved F or W. D genes are given only for firm matches. Clone size is shown for a subset of rows, as once, few, many or a class of expanded clone.

j_call d_call clone_size v_call cdr3_nt cdr3_aa
TRBJ2-6 TRBD1 - TRBV28 TGTGCCAGCAGTTTTTCGGGACAGGGGGACTCTGGGGCCAACGTCCTGACTTTC CASSFSGQGDSGANVLTF
TRBJ1-6 - - TRBV18 TGTGCCAGCTCACCCATGGATCAGTATAATTCACCCCTCCACTTT CASSPMDQYNSPLHF
TRBJ1-5 - - TRBV6-5 TGTGCCAGCAGCTCCCTAAAGGGCAGCAATCAGCCCCAGCATTTT CASSSLKGSNQPQHF
TRBJ2-7 TRBD1 - TRBV7-2 TGTGCCAGCAAGGGGCAGGGGGCGGTTAATTCCTACGAGCAGTACTTC CASKGQGAVNSYEQYF
TRBJ2-5 TRBD1 - TRBV5-6 TGTGCCAGCAGCTCGGACAGGGGGACGCGGACCCAGTACTTC CASSSDRGTRTQYF
TRBJ2-7 - - TRBV6-1 TGTGCCAGCAGTGAGCCACCTGGCGAGCAGTACTTC CASSEPPGEQYF
TRBJ2-7 TRBD2 - TRBV11-2 TGTGCCAGCAGCTTCAACCCGGGACTAGCCTACGAGCAGTACTTC CASSFNPGLAYEQYF
TRBJ2-3 - - TRBV6-5 TGTGCCAGCAGTTACTCGGGGGTCAGCACAGATACGCAGTATTTT CASSYSGVSTDTQYF
TRBJ2-7 TRBD1 - TRBV5-6 TGTGCCAGCAGCCCACTCCAGACAGGGGGCAGCTCCTACGAGCAGTACTTC CASSPLQTGGSSYEQYF
TRBJ1-1 - - TRBV12-5 TGTGCTAGTGGCCTGGGGCTTCCCGGGGGAGCTTTCTTT CASGLGLPGGAFF
TRBJ2-1 TRBD1 - TRBV13 TGTGCCAGCAGCGTCCCCGGGACAGGGGCCTACAATGAGCAGTTCTTC CASSVPGTGAYNEQFF
TRBJ1-4 - once TRBV6-1 TGTGCCAGCGCCTGGGGGGGGGTTAATGAAAAACTGTTTTTT CASAWGGVNEKLFF
TRBJ2-7 TRBD2 - TRBV19 TGTGCCAAATCTAGCGGGAGGGTTTACGAGCAGTACTTC CAKSSGRVYEQYF
TRBJ2-7 - - TRBV6-5 TGTGCCAGCAGTTACTCGGAAAGCTCCTACGAGCAGTACTTC CASSYSESSYEQYF
TRBJ2-3 TRBD2 - TRBV5-1 TGCGCCAGCAGCCCCGGAGGGTTAGCGGGAGGAGGGACAGATACGCAGTATTTT CASSPGGLAGGGTDTQYF
TRBJ1-2 - - TRBV28 TGTGCCAGCAGTCCTGGACCCCATGTGGGCTACACCTTC CASSPGPHVGYTF
TRBJ2-5 - once TRBV10-3 TGTGCCATCGCCCAGCACCAAGAGACCCAGTACTTC CAIAQHQETQYF
TRBJ1-1 TRBD1 - TRBV5-4 TGTGCCAGCAGACCCCAGGGGGCGACGAACACTGAAGCTTTCTTT CASRPQGATNTEAFF
TRBJ2-2 - - TRBV30 TGTGCCTGGAGTGGGGGGAATACCGGGGAGCTGTTTTTT CAWSGGNTGELFF
TRBJ1-2 - - TRBV30 TGTGCCTGGAGTGTCGGGGGTGACGGCTACACCTTC CAWSVGGDGYTF
TRBJ1-2 - - TRBV4-3 TGCGCCAGCAGCCAAGATTTCGGGGTTGGCTACACCTTC CASSQDFGVGYTF
TRBJ2-7 - - TRBV6-6 TGTGCCAGCAGTTACGGGGTTTCCCACGAGCAGTACTTC CASSYGVSHEQYF
TRBJ2-3 - few TRBV30 TGTGCCTGGAGTGTATGGCCCGAGGGTAAGTATTTT CAWSVWPEGKYF
TRBJ2-7 TRBD1 - TRBV6-5 TGTGCCAGCAGTTACCTTTGGGACAGAACCTACGAGCAGTACTTC CASSYLWDRTYEQYF
TRBJ2-3 TRBD2 - TRBV18 TGTGCCAGCTCACCTCCCGTGCGGGGGACCCACACAGATACGCAGTATTTT CASSPPVRGTHTDTQYF
TRBJ2-2 TRBD2 - TRBV29-1 TGCAGCGCCGGACTAGCGAGAACCGGGGAGCTGTTTTTT CSAGLARTGELFF
TRBJ2-5 TRBD2 - TRBV2 TGTGCCAGCAGTGGACTGAGCGGGGGAGAGACCCAGTACTTC CASSGLSGGETQYF
TRBJ1-2 - - TRBV5-1 TGCGCCAGCAGCTTGGCCCCGGACAGACCTAACTATGGCTACACCTTC CASSLAPDRPNYGYTF
TRBJ1-1 - - TRBV5-1 TGCGCCAGCAGCGACCCTTATACACAGGGCAAGAACACTGAAGCTTTCTTT CASSDPYTQGKNTEAFF
TRBJ1-5 TRBD1 - TRBV7-2 TGTGCCAGCAGCTTAGACGGGACAGGGGGACCACTCAATCAGCCCCAGCATTTT CASSLDGTGGPLNQPQHF
TRBJ1-6 - - TRBV28 TGTGCCAGCAGTCTTCTCGGGAGGGCCCTCCACTTT CASSLLGRALHF
TRBJ1-5 - - TRBV18 TGTGCCAGCTCACCGAATGATCAGCCCCAGCATTTT CASSPNDQPQHF